There are many counts of the clone carrying this TCR beta chain. The antigen is not known. The CDR3 consists of 15 residues. V lost 5 bases and J lost 6; bases outside the gene matches: 9. Germline lookup yields CDR1 DFQATT and CDR2 SNEGSKA (reference sequence). The sample belongs to a study of identical twins. All donors comprised healthy Caucasians. Unique molecular identifiers were in the cDNA, with template-switch universal primer binding. From the 5' RACE reads, TCRdb called clonotypes with MiXCR, one entry per CDR3 protein. The sample contains 310,000 or so distinct CDR3 sequences, roughly 8.6% of which appear only once. Study-level points and caveats: Models, which agreed with sharing between unrelated individuals, nonetheless underestimated the out-of-frame TCR alpha sharing seen in monozygotic twins. The study based its conclusions on cross-sectional statistical analysis and did not follow the same donors.

The sample also formed part of further work on yellow fever vaccine responses in identical twins.

What was sequenced was memory (CD45RO+) T cells sorted from blood. V and J are TRBV20-1 and TRBJ2-1; 11 bases fit TRBD2. The clonotype originates from a woman aged 18-30 years in good health. CDR3 amino acids: CSASRLAGSVNEQFF. CDR3 bases: TGCAGTGCTTCCCGACTAGCGGGAAGTGTCAATGAGCAGTTCTTC.